These 13 T cell receptor beta chains were all obtained from the same sample, sequenced in a study of beta chain features in type 1 diabetes. Reverse transcription of all isolated RNA meant that expressed TCRB transcripts were sequenced. Clones were sequenced by immunoSEQ multiplex PCR, and TCRdb holds only the in-frame ones, with some missing. The sample yields 150,000 or so clones, about 8.1% seen once. Findings of the study overall: Across all four CD4+ subsets, people with type 1 diabetes showed modestly shorter TCRB CDR3s.

Their recognized antigens are unknown. Material for sequencing was central memory CD4+ T cells from blood. Source of these receptors: a young woman with type 1 diabetes.

The rearrangement joins TRBV5-1 to TRBJ2-5, with 12 bases matching TRBD2. CDR3 length: 18 residues. Germline CDR1 and CDR2: SGHRS and YFSETQ. V gave up 0 bases and J gave up 3 bases; unmatched junction bases: 9. This chain's CDR3 is CASSLATGLAGTKETQYF. In DNA form, the CDR3 reads TGCGCCAGCAGCTTGGCGACCGGACTAGCGGGAACGAAAGAGACCCAGTACTTC.

This clone was picked up a small number of times. This chain uses TRBV11-3 with TRBJ1-2; 7 bases are shared with TRBD1. This CDR3 has 14 amino acids. Germline CDR1 and CDR2: SGHNT and YENEEA. Trimming removed 5 bases from V and 2 bases from J; junction bases left unmatched: 5. CDR3 region: CASSQGQANYGYTF. CDR3 sequence (DNA): TGTGCCAGCAGCCAAGGACAGGCCAACTATGGCTACACCTTC. Looking up the rest from reference TRBV11-3 and TRBJ1-2 gives the full variable domain: EAGVVQSPRYKIIEKKQPVAFWCNPISGHNTLYWYLQNLGQGPELLIRYENEEAVDDSQLPKDRFSAERLKGVDSTLKIQPAELGDSAVYLCASSQGQANYGYTFGSGTRLTVV.

This clone was counted between two and nine times. V and J are TRBV4-3 and TRBJ2-7; D unresolved. Germline V lookup: CDR1 LGHNA, CDR2 YSLEER. Trimming removed 0 bases from V and 6 bases from J, with 6 bases in between. This CDR3 region has 12 residues. The CDR3 DNA reads TGCGCCAGCAGCCAAGAGGTCGGCGAGCAGTACTTC. This codes for CASSQEVGEQYF.

This clone appeared a few times. The V call is TRBV5-1, the J call TRBJ2-5; 10 bases fit TRBD2. V dropped 2 bases and J dropped 4; count of bases not matched to a gene: 8. The CDR3 is 16 residues long. The germline CDR1 and CDR2 sequences are SGHRS and YFSETQ. The CDR3 spells CASSLAGGSSAETQYF. The CDR3 DNA sequence: TGCGCCAGCAGCTTAGCGGGGGGGTCATCGGCAGAGACCCAGTACTTC.

There are a few counts of this clone. The V and J genes are TRBV19 and TRBJ2-3; 8 bases are a match to TRBD1. This CDR3 has 13 amino acids. The junction had 8 bases not matched to a gene; V was cut back by 6 bases and J by 9 bases. The germline gives CDR1 LNHDA, CDR2 SQIVND (reference sequence). Written as DNA, the CDR3 is TGTGCCAGTAGCACCGACAGGGGTAGGACGCAGTATTTT. Translated, it gives CASSTDRGRTQYF.

The sample holds a few counts of this clone. V is TRBV30 and J is TRBJ2-7; unclear D gene. CDR1 is GTSNPN, CDR2 SVGIG, per germline (reference sequence). This CDR3 has 11 amino acids. V was pared by 1 base and J by 5 bases, with 6 bases between. In DNA form, the CDR3 reads TGTGCCTGGAGTGCAGCGAACGAGCAGTACTTC. Amino acids: CAWSAANEQYF.

The chain joins TRBV4-1 to TRBJ1-2, with D possibly being TRBD1 (6 bases). The V end was cut by 3 bases, the J end by 5 bases, with 19 bases between. The CDR3 runs to 16 residues. CDR1 is MGHRA and CDR2 is YSYEKL in the germline V gene. In DNA, the CDR3 is TGCGCCAGCAGCCAGGGGGAGGGGGTTACCCAGTATGGCTACACCTTC. Translation gives CASSQGEGVTQYGYTF.

The chain couples TRBV19 to TRBJ1-6; tentatively, D is TRBD1 (5 bases). Trimming removed 7 bases at V and 8 bases at J, with 15 bases between. Germline CDR1 is LNHDA and CDR2 is SQIVND (reference sequence). This CDR3 has 14 amino acids. The CDR3 here is CASKQGVFHSPLHF. Here the CDR3 DNA reads TGTGCCAGTAAGCAGGGTGTATTCCATTCACCCCTCCACTTT.

This clone occurred a few times. The chain links TRBV28 to TRBJ2-1; 10 positions match TRBD2. Germline CDR1 is MDHEN and CDR2 is SYDVKM. This CDR3 spans 15 amino acids. V lost 4 bases to trimming and J lost 7 bases; unmatched junction nucleotides: 7. The CDR3 region is CASSSASGSGNEQFF. CDR3 coding DNA: TGTGCCAGCAGTTCGGCTAGCGGGAGCGGAAATGAGCAGTTCTTC.

The genes are TRBV9 and TRBJ2-2; TRBD1 might be the D (5 bases). The CDR3 spans 13 residues. CDR1 and CDR2 from the germline V gene are SGDLS and YYNGEE. V lost 7 bases and J 4 bases, leaving 11 bases between the germline ends. DNA for the CDR3: TGTGCCAGCTCACCTCAGGGCACCGGGGAGCTGTTTTTT. It is translated as CASSPQGTGELFF. The variable domain in full, completed from reference TRBV9 and TRBJ2-2, reads DSGVTQTPKHLITATGQRVTLRCSPRSGDLSVYWYQQSLDQGLQFLIQYYNGEERAKGNILERFSAQQFPDLHSELNLSSLELGDSALYFCASSPQGTGELFFGEGSRLTVL.

This clone came up a few times. V is TRBV19 and J is TRBJ2-5; 7 nucleotides agree with TRBD1. V lost 3 bases to trimming and J lost 5 bases; unmatched junction nucleotides: 6. The CDR3 contains 14 residues. The germline gives CDR1 LNHDA, CDR2 SQIVND (reference sequence). The CDR3 spells CASSIVGGEETQYF. Written as DNA, the CDR3 is TGTGCCAGTAGTATCGTAGGGGGCGAGGAGACCCAGTACTTC.

This clone was detected a few times. This chain links TRBV6-5 with TRBJ2-1, with D perhaps matching TRBD2 (5 bases). The CDR3 spans 15 residues. Deletions cut 6 bases from V and 0 bases from J, with 12 bases between. Germline CDR1 reads MNHEY; CDR2 reads SVGAGI. In DNA, the CDR3 is TGTGCCAGCAGATGGGTGAGGGCCTCCTACAATGAGCAGTTCTTC. It specifies CASRWVRASYNEQFF.

The chain links TRBV18 to TRBJ1-4; D ambiguous. The CDR3 loop spans 15 amino acids. In germline, CDR1 is KGHSH, CDR2 LQKENI. Between the trimmed V and J ends, which lost 3 bases and 5 bases, there was a span of 13 bases. The CDR3 bases are TGTGCCAGCTCACCCCGCCTGACGGAGAATGAAAAACTGTTTTTT. As protein: CASSPRLTENEKLFF. Filled out from reference TRBV18 and TRBJ1-4, the complete variable domain reads NAGVMQNPRHLVRRRGQEARLRCSPMKGHSHVYWYRQLPEEGLKFMVYLQKENIIDESGMPKERFSAEFPKEGPSILRIQQVVRGDSAAYFCASSPRLTENEKLFFGSGTQLSVL.